This TCR beta chain originates from a study of blood T cell repertoires in COVID-19. Participant ages covered roughly 18 to 89 years across 24 US areas. It was within 2 weeks before study entry that exposed participants met a COVID-19 case. The germline gives CDR1 GTSNPN, CDR2 SVGIG (reference sequence). This CDR3 has 14 amino acids. Trimming took 8 bases from V and 0 from J, leaving 14 bases between them. As handled by the study authors: Reference gene primer amplification yielded estimated nucleated cell counts. Assay: immunoSEQ multiplex PCR; the TCRdb copy retains only in-frame clones and omits some. From that table come the V and J calls and clone size; the DNA was used to work out D and trimming. Among a few hundred thousand clones listed, roughly 90% were seen once.

The chain recombines TRBV30 with TRBJ1-3; TRBD1 is a possible D gene (5 bases). The source of this sequence is a woman younger than 45 who had been exposed to COVID-19. The sequenced material came from PBMCs or T cells enriched from blood (not recorded which). As DNA, the CDR3 is TGTGCCGGAAGCCGGGGGAGCTCTGGAAACACCATATATTTT. Protein: CAGSRGSSGNTIYF.